This TCR beta chain is drawn from a study of post-analysis software for immune sequencing data. General study findings and limits: The study found TRBV5-6, TRBV5-1 and TRBV20-1 among a handful of TRBV segments more frequent in patients than controls.

Unique-molecular-identifier-tagged TCR beta cDNA libraries were used. TCRdb reanalysed the PCR reads using MiXCR and keeps one entry per CDR3 protein. The repertoire holds about 460,000 distinct CDR3 sequences, approximately 46% seen once, with 12% in the top ten. Remarks on this clonotype: The antigen is undetermined.

CDR3 size: 14 residues. The V gene's germline CDR1 is SEHNR and CDR2 FQNEAQ (reference sequence). V was pared by 2 bases and J by 6 bases, with 12 bases between. The gene calls are TRBV7-9 and TRBJ2-3, with D unclear. The specimen was blood. The TCR comes from a girl aged 5-17 years with multiple sclerosis. The CDR3: CASSLTGRMDTQYF. CDR3 DNA sequence: TGTGCCAGCAGCTTAACCGGTCGTATGGATACGCAGTATTTT.